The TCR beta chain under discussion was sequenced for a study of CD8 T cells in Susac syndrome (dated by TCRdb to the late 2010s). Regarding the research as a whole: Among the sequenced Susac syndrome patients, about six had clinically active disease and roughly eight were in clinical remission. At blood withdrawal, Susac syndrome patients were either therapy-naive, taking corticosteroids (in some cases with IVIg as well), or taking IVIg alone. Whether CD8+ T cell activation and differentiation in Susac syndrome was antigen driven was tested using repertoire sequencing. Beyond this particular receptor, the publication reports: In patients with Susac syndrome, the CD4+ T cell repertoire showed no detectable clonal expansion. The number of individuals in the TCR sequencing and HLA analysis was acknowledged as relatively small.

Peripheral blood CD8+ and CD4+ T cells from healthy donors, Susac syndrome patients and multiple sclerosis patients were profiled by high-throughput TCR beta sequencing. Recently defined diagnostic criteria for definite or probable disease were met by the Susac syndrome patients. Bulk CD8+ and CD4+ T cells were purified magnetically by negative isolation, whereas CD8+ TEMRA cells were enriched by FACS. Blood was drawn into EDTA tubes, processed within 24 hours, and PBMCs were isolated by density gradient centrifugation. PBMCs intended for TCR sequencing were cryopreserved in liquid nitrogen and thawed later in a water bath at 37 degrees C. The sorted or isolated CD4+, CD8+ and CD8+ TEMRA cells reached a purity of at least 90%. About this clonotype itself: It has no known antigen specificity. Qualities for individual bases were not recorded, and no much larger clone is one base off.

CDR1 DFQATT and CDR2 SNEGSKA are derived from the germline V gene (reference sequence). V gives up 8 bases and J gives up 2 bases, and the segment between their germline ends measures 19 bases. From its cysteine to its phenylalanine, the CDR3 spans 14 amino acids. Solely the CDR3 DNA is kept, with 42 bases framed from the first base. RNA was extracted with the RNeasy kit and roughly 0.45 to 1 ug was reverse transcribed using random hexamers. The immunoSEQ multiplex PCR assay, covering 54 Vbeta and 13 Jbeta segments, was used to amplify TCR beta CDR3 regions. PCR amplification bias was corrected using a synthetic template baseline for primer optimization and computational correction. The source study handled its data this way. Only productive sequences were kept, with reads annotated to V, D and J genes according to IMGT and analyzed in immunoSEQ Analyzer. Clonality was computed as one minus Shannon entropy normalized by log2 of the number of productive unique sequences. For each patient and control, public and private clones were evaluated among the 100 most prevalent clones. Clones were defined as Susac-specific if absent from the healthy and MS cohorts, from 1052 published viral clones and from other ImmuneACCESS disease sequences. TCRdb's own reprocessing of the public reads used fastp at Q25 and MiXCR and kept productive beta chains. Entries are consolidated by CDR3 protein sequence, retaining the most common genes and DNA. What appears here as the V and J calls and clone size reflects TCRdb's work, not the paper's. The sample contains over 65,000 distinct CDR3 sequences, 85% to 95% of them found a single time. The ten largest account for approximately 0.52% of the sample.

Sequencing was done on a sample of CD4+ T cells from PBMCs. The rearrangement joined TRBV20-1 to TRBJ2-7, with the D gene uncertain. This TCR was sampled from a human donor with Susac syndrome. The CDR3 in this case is CSLRGLLQPYEQYF. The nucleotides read TGCAGTCTAAGAGGTTTGCTCCAACCCTACGAGCAGTACTTC.